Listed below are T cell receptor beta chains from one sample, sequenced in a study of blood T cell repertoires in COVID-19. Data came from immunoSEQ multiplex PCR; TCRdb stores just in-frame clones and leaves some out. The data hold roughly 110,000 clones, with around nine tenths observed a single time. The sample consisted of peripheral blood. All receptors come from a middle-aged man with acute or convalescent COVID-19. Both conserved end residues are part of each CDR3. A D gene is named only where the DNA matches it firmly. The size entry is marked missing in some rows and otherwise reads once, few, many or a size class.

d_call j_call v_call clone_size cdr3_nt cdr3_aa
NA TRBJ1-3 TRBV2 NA TGTGCCAGCAGTGCGACAGGTTTCTCTGGAAACACCATATATTTT CASSATGFSGNTIYF
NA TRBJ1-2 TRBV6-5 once TGTGCCAGCAGTTATGGGGGGAATGGCTACACCTTC CASSYGGNGYTF
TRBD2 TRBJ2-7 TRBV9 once TGTGCCAGCAGCCAACTTAGCGGGGCAACAGACGAGCAGTACTTC CASSQLSGATDEQYF
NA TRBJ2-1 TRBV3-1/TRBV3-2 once TGTGCCAGCAGCCAAGATTGGACATCAGATGAGCAGTTCTTC CASSQDWTSDEQFF
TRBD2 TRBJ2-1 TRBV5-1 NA TGCGCCAGCAGCTTAACTGTGACTAGCGGAGACAATGAGCAGTTCTTC CASSLTVTSGDNEQFF
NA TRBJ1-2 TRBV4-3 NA TGCGCCAGCAGCCAAGAAGGGGACTCTGATGGCTACACCTTC CASSQEGDSDGYTF
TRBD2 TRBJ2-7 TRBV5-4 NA TGTGCCAGCAGCTTGGGATTAGCGGGAGGAACCGAGCAGTACTTC CASSLGLAGGTEQYF
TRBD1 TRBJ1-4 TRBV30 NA TGTGCCTGGGGGAACGGACAGGGACATGAAAAACTGTTTTTT CAWGNGQGHEKLFF
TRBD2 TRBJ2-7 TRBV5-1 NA TGCGCCAGCAGCTGGGGACTAGCGGGTGCTTTTTCCTACGAGCAGTACTTC CASSWGLAGAFSYEQYF
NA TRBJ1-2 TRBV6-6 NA TGTGCCAGCACCCCAGAGGTCGCCTATGGCTACACCTTC CASTPEVAYGYTF
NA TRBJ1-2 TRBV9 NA TGTGCCAGCAGTCGTATGGGGGCAAGGGGCTACACCTTC CASSRMGARGYTF
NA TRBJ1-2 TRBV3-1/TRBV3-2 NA TGTGCCAGCAGCCCGCGGGTCAGAGTCTATGGCTACACCTTC CASSPRVRVYGYTF
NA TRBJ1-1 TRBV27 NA TGTGCCAGCAGTCCCTACCTGTGGACAGCACAAACGATGAACACTGAAGCTTTCTTT CASSPYLWTAQTMNTEAFF
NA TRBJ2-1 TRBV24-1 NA TGTGCCACCAGTGAGGAGGGCCGCTACAATGAGCAGTTCTTC CATSEEGRYNEQFF
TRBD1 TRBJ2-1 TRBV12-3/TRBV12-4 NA TGTGCCAGCAGGGGGACAGGCTACAATGAGCAGTTCTTC CASRGTGYNEQFF
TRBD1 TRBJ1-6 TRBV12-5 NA TGTGCTAGTGGTTTGACGACAGGGCACAATTCACCCCTCCACTTT CASGLTTGHNSPLHF
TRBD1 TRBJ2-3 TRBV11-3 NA TGTGCCAGCAGCTCTGACAGGGACACAGATACGCAGTATTTT CASSSDRDTDTQYF
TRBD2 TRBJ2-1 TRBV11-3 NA TGTGCCAGCAGCCATTCTAGCGGGAGCATCAATGAGCAGTTCTTC CASSHSSGSINEQFF
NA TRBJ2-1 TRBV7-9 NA TGTGCCAGCAGCCCTTCGGGATCCAAGAATGAGCAGTTCTTC CASSPSGSKNEQFF
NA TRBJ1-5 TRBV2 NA TGTGCCAGCAGTGTTACAGATGATAGCAATCAGCCCCAGCATTTT CASSVTDDSNQPQHF
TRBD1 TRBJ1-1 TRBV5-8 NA TGTGCCAGCACCACGACAGGGGCCCTTTGGGCTGAAGCTTTCTTT CASTTTGALWAEAFF
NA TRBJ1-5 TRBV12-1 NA TGTGCCAGCAGCTTCTGGACAGGGACGGCGACAAATCAGCCCCAGCATTTT CASSFWTGTATNQPQHF
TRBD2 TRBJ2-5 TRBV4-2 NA TGTGCCAGCAGCCAAGCGGGAGGGGTCGAGACCCAGTACTTC CASSQAGGVETQYF
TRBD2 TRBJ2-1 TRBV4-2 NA TGTGCCAGCAGCCATGGGACTAGCGGCAGCAACAATGAGCAGTTCTTC CASSHGTSGSNNEQFF
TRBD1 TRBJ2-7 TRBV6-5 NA TGTGCCAGCAGTTACAGACAGGGCACCTACGAGCAGTACTTC CASSYRQGTYEQYF
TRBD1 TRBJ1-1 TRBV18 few TGTGCCAGCTCTATAAGACCCACAGGGGTGAACACTGAAGCTTTCTTT CASSIRPTGVNTEAFF
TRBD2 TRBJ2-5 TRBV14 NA TGTGCCAGCAGCCTCTTAGCGGGGCCACAAGAGACCCAGTACTTC CASSLLAGPQETQYF
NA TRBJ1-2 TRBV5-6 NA TGTGCCAGCGACCGGGGGGGATCCCTTTTAAGTTTTAACTATGGCTACACCTTC CASDRGGSLLSFNYGYTF
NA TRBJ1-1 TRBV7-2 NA TGTGCCAGCAGCTTCGGAGGCTTGGGGTATGATTTCGGCACTGAAGCTTTCTTT CASSFGGLGYDFGTEAFF
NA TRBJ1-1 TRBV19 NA TGTGCCAGTAGTTTCCGGAACACTGAAGCTTTCTTT CASSFRNTEAFF
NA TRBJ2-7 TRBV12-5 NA TGTGCTAGTGGTTTGGTATTCGGGCAGGGACTTGACGAGCAGTACTTC CASGLVFGQGLDEQYF
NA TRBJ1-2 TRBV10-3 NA TGTGCCATCATGGGCAGGGGCGATGGCTACACCTTC CAIMGRGDGYTF
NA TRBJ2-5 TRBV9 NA TGTGCCAGCAGCGTAGACCTAGATGGGACCCAGTACTTC CASSVDLDGTQYF
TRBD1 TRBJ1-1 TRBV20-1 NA TGCAGTGCTAGTAGCACAGGGGGCTTTTTTGAAGCTTTCTTT CSASSTGGFFEAFF
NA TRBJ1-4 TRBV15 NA TGTGCCACCAGCAGTCACGGGGGAAATAATGAAAAACTGTTTTTT CATSSHGGNNEKLFF
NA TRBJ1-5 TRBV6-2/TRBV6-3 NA TGTGCCAGCAGTTCCTGGGCCATTAGCAATCAGCCCCAGCATTTT CASSSWAISNQPQHF
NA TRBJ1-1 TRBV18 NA TGTGCCAGCTCACCAGGGGCAGGTGGGAACACTGAAGCTTTCTTT CASSPGAGGNTEAFF
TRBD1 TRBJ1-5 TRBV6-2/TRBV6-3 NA TGTGCCAGCAGTTTGCTACAGGGGAATCAGCCCCAGCATTTT CASSLLQGNQPQHF
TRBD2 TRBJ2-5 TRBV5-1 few TGCGCCAGCAGGGGATTCTCGGCTAGCGGGGGGAAAGAGACCCAGTACTTC CASRGFSASGGKETQYF
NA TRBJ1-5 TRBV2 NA TGTGCCAGCAGTGAAACAGTTAATCAGCCCCAGCATTTT CASSETVNQPQHF
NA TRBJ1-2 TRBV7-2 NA TGTGCCAGCAGCTTGATGTCGCGGGAGGGCTACACCTTC CASSLMSREGYTF
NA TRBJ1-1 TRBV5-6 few TGTGCCAGCAGCGCTAACGCCGCGGGTGAAGCTTTCTTT CASSANAAGEAFF